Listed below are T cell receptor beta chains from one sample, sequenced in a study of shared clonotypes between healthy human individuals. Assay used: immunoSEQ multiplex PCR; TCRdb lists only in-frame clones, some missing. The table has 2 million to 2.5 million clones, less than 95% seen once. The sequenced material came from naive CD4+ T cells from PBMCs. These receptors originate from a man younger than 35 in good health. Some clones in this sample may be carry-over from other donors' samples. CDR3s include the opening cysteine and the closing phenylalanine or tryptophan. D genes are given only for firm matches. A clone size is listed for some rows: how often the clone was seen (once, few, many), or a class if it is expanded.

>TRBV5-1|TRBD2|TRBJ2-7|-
TGCGCCAGCAGCTTGGTTTCTGGGGGAGGGCCTGGGCGCGAGCAGTACTTC
CASSLVSGGGPGREQYF
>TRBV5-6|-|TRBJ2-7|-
TGTGCCAGCAGTCCCATCTACGAGCAGTACTTC
CASSPIYEQYF
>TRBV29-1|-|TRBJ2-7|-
TGCAGCGGTAGGGATTACGTCTACGAGCAGTACTTC
CSGRDYVYEQYF
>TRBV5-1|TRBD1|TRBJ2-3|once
TGCGCCAGCAGCGGGAAGACAGGGGGGACAGATACGCAGTATTTT
CASSGKTGGTDTQYF
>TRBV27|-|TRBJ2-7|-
TGTGCCAGCAGTATACAGGGAACCCGATCGGCTGAGCAGTACTTC
CASSIQGTRSAEQYF
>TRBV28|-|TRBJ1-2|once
TGTGCCAGCAGTTTATTGGAAAACTATGGCTACACCTTC
CASSLLENYGYTF
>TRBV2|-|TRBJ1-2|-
TGTGCCAGCAGTGTCCGAGGGCCCTATGGCTACACCTTC
CASSVRGPYGYTF
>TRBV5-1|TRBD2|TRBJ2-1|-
TGCGCCAGCACCTCGCTAGCGGGAGATAATGAGCAGTTCTTC
CASTSLAGDNEQFF
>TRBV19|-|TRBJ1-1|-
TGTGCCAGTATAGGGAAGGGGACCGATATGAACACTGAAGCTTTCTTT
CASIGKGTDMNTEAFF
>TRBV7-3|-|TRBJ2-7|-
TGTGCCAGCTCCTTTGGTGGAGGGAGGTCCTACGAGCAGTACTTC
CASSFGGGRSYEQYF
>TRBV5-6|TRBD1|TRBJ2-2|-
TGTGCCAGCAGACAGCAACCAGGGGGCACCGGGGAGCTGTTTTTT
CASRQQPGGTGELFF
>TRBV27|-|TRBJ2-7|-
TGTGCCAGCACCCTAGCCAGGGGTTACGAGCAGTACTTC
CASTLARGYEQYF
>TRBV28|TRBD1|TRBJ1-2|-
TGTGCCAGCAGTTCCGGGGACAGGGGCCGTCTCTATGGCTACACCTTC
CASSSGDRGRLYGYTF
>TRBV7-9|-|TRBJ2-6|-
TGTGCCAGCAGCTTAGGCGCACTCCTTATCTCTGGGGCCAACGTCCTGACTTTC
CASSLGALLISGANVLTF
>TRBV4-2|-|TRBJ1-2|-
TGTGCCAGCAGCCAAGGAGGGGCGGTTTATGGCTACACCTTC
CASSQGGAVYGYTF
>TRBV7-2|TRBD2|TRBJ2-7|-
TGTGCCAGCAGCTCTGAAAATAGCGGGGTTACCTACGAGCAGTACTTC
CASSSENSGVTYEQYF
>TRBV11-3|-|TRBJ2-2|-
TGTGCCAGCAGCCGCGACTCGCCCACCGGGGAGCTGTTTTTT
CASSRDSPTGELFF
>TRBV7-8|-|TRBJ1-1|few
TGTGCCAGCAGCTACGGGGACACTGAAGCTTTCTTT
CASSYGDTEAFF
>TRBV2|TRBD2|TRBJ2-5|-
TGTGCCAGCAGTGAATCCGGGAGGAACCAAGAGACCCAGTACTTC
CASSESGRNQETQYF
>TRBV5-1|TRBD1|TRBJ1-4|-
TGCGCCAGCAGTCCCACTGGACAGGGTAACGAAAAACTGTTTTTT
CASSPTGQGNEKLFF
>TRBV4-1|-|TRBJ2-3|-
TGCGCCAGCAGCCGCTACTTTCCCGGGAGCACAGATACGCAGTATTTT
CASSRYFPGSTDTQYF
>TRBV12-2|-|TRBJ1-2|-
TGTGCAAGTCGCTTAGCGCGCTGGCACACTAACTATGGCTACACCTTC
CASRLARWHTNYGYTF
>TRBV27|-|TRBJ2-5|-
TGTGCCAGCAGTTTCACATGGAAAGAGACCCAGTACTTC
CASSFTWKETQYF
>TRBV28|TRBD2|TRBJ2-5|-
TGTGCCAGCAGTTCCATGACTAGCGGGAGTGGGGAGACCCAGTACTTC
CASSSMTSGSGETQYF
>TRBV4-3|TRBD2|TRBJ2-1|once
TGCGCCAGCAGCCAAGACTTAACAGCGGGAGGACCCGGTGAGCAGTTCTTC
CASSQDLTAGGPGEQFF
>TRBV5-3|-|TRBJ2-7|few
TGTGCCAGACGACAGACTGGGGAGCAGTACTTC
CARRQTGEQYF
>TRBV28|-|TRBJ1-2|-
TGTGCCAGCAGTTCCCACCCTCGGGACACGAGTGGCTACACCTTC
CASSSHPRDTSGYTF
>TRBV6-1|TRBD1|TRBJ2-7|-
TGTGCCAGCAGCCCGGGACAGAGAACCTACGAGCAGTACTTC
CASSPGQRTYEQYF
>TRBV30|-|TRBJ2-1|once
TGTGCCTGGAGCGAAAAGTCCAATGAGCAGTTCTTC
CAWSEKSNEQFF
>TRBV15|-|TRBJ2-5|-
TGTGCCACCAGCAGAGATCGTATCCCGGAGACCCAGTACTTC
CATSRDRIPETQYF
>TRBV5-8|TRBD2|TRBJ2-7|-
TGTGCCAGCAGCTGGGGACTAGCGGGAGTCAACGAGCAGTACTTC
CASSWGLAGVNEQYF
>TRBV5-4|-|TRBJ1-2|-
TGTGCCAGCAGCTTGTCCCTCCCTCGTACCTATGGCTACACCTTC
CASSLSLPRTYGYTF
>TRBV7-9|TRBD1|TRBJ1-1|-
TGTGCCAGCAAGACCGACAGGGGGGGTGAAGCTTTCTTT
CASKTDRGGEAFF
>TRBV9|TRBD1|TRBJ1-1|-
TGTGCCAGCAGCACCTGGACAGGGAGTGAAGCTTTCTTT
CASSTWTGSEAFF
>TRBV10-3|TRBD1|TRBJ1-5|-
TGTGCCATCAGTGAGCACTGGGACAGCTATAGCAATCAGCCCCAGCATTTT
CAISEHWDSYSNQPQHF
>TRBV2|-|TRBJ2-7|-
TGTGCCAGCAGTGAAGAGTTGGGACGGACCTACGAGCAGTACTTC
CASSEELGRTYEQYF
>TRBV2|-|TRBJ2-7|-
TGTGCCAGCACCCCGGCGGTCTTCGAGCAGTACTTC
CASTPAVFEQYF
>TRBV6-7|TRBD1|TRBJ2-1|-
TGTGCCAGCAGTTCCAGGGGGCAGAGCTCCTACAATGAGCAGTTCTTC
CASSSRGQSSYNEQFF
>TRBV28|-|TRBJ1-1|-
TGTGCCAGCAGCCCCCCACGGATTAACACTGAAGCTTTCTTT
CASSPPRINTEAFF
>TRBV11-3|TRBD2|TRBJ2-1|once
TGTGCCAGCAGCTTAGGTAGCGGGAGGAGGGGGAATGAGCAGTTCTTC
CASSLGSGRRGNEQFF
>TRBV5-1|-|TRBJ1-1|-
TGCGCCAGCAGCCCAGGGGAGAACACTGAAGCTTTCTTT
CASSPGENTEAFF